One sample yielded the 24 T cell receptor beta chains listed below, sequenced in a study of neurological immune-mediated disorders (dated by TCRdb to between 2019 and 2020). Library creation used 5' RACE. The instrument was an Illumina HiSeq 2500. TCRdb's own reprocessing of the public reads used fastp at Q25 and MiXCR and kept productive beta chains. Every CDR3 protein is listed once, alongside the most common genes and DNA of its rows. The sample yields fewer than 65,000 distinct CDR3 sequences; under 13% were counted once. Clones ranked in the top ten supply roughly 5.2% of the sample. The sample comprised PBMCs. Every receptor here comes from a man aged 65 to 85 with HTLV-1-associated myelopathy (HAM/TSP).

In regard to this clonotype: One end of the junction fails to match germline, which may point to a read error. The chain carries TRBV24-1 and TRBJ2-7; tentative D call: TRBD2 (7 bases). CDR3 length: 13 amino acids. Germline V CDR1 and CDR2: KGHDR, SFDVKD. The CDR3 DNA follows: TGTGCCACCAGTGGGGGGGGCCGATACGAACAGTACTTC. This gives the protein CATSGGGRYEQYF.

This clonotype showed up just once. The chain joins TRBV7-9 to TRBJ1-1, with a possible D match to TRBD1 (5 bases). Trimming pared 1 base from V and 5 bases from J, leaving 14 bases between. CDR1 and CDR2 from the germline V gene are SEHNR and FQNEAQ (reference sequence). CDR3 length: 15 residues. The CDR3: CASSLGRDGRTEAFF. The CDR3 DNA reads as TGTGCCAGCAGCTTAGGCAGGGACGGGAGAACTGAAGCTTTCTTT. The full variable domain, in which reference TRBV7-9 and TRBJ1-1 provide the parts outside the CDR3, is DTGVSQNPRHKITKRGQNVTFRCDPISEHNRLYWYRQTLGQGPEFLTYFQNEAQLEKSRLLSDRFSAERPKGSFSTLEIQRTEQGDSAMYLCASSLGRDGRTEAFFGQGTRLTVV.

The table lists this clonotype with many counts. This sequence joins TRBV7-7 and TRBJ2-3; no definite D call. The germline V and J ends were trimmed by 5 bases and 1 base, with 7 bases remaining between them. The CDR3 consists of 13 residues. CDR1 SSHAT and CDR2 FNYEAQ come from the germline V gene (reference sequence). The CDR3 DNA follows: TGTGCCAGCAGCCGCGGCCGCACAGATACGCAGTATTTT. It encodes CASSRGRTDTQYF.

This clonotype was found many times. V is TRBV5-1 and J is TRBJ2-7; 14 nucleotides align to TRBD2. Trimming cost V 2 bases and J 3 bases; bases outside gene matches: 4. This CDR3 contains 16 residues. In germline, CDR1 is SGHRS, CDR2 YFSETQ. CDR3 amino acids: CASSFGLAGGDYEQYF. DNA of the CDR3: TGCGCCAGCAGCTTCGGACTAGCGGGAGGCGACTACGAGCAGTACTTC.

At least ten counts were recorded for this clonotype. The chain combines TRBV28 with TRBJ1-3; tentatively, D is TRBD1 (6 bases). Germline assignment: CDR1 MDHEN and CDR2 SYDVKM. The CDR3 covers 15 residues. The V end lost 5 bases, the J end lost 1 base, and 12 bases lay between the germline ends. The CDR3 is CASSLQGTSGNTIYF. The CDR3 nucleotides are TGTGCCAGCAGTCTGCAGGGGACTTCTGGAAACACCATATATTTT.

There are many counts of this clonotype. The CDR3 here is CASSYSMASGGGETQYF. As DNA, the CDR3 is TGTGCCAGCAGTTACTCGATGGCTAGCGGAGGGGGGGAGACCCAGTACTTC. This sequence joins TRBV6-6 and TRBJ2-5, with a weak D call TRBD2 (7 bases). The CDR3 is 17 residues long. Germline values: CDR1 MNHNY, CDR2 SVGAGI (reference sequence). Trimming removed 0 bases at V and 5 bases at J, with 19 bases between.

Ten or more counts support this clonotype. V is TRBV7-3 and J is TRBJ1-1; TRBD1 matches at 7 bases. The ends lost 2 bases at V and 3 bases at J; junction bases unmatched: 6. The CDR3 length is 15 residues. Germline-derived CDR1 and CDR2 are SGHTA and FQGTGA. CDR3: CASSLGAGGYTEAFF. The CDR3 coding sequence is TGTGCCAGCAGCTTAGGCGCAGGGGGATACACTGAAGCTTTCTTT.

This clonotype was observed many times. The chain uses TRBV18 and TRBJ1-1; D may be TRBD1 (5 bases). The CDR3 covers 14 residues. Germline V gene data show CDR1 as KGHSH and CDR2 as LQKENI. V lost 6 bases and J lost 2, with 13 bases in between. The CDR3: CASSLDRGNTEAFF. CDR3 sequence (DNA): TGTGCCAGCTCTCTCGACAGAGGAAACACTGAAGCTTTCTTT.

This clonotype occurred many times. This rearrangement joins TRBV20-1 to TRBJ2-7; 14 nucleotides agree with TRBD2. CDR1 DFQATT and CDR2 SNEGSKA come from the germline V gene (reference sequence). The CDR3 runs 18 residues. The V gene end was trimmed by 3 bases and the J gene end by 1 base; junction bases not matched to a gene: 11. CDR3 DNA sequence: TGCAGTGCTAGTCGAGGGACTAGCGGGAGTCTATGGTCCTACGAGCAGTACTTC. This codes for CSASRGTSGSLWSYEQYF.

This clonotype was seen many times. The chain is built from TRBV20-1 and TRBJ1-2; 7 nucleotides align to TRBD1. Germline V gene lookup returns CDR1 DFQATT and CDR2 SNEGSKA (reference sequence). V shed 3 bases, J shed 6 bases, and the junction held 10 bases outside the gene matches. This CDR3 spans 14 amino acids. The CDR3 loop is CSASLNRQGDGYTF. CDR3 nucleotides: TGCAGTGCTAGCCTAAACAGACAGGGCGATGGCTACACCTTC.

This clonotype occurred a few times. J is TRBJ1-1 and V is TRBV7-9; D is ambiguous. Germline CDR1 reads SEHNR; CDR2 reads FQNEAQ (reference sequence). This CDR3 comprises 14 residues. Trimming pared 1 base from V and 3 bases from J, leaving 9 bases between. The CDR3 here is CASSLVKGDTEAFF. CDR3 bases: TGTGCCAGCAGCTTAGTAAAGGGAGACACTGAAGCTTTCTTT. The whole variable domain, remainder taken from reference TRBV7-9 and TRBJ1-1, is DTGVSQNPRHKITKRGQNVTFRCDPISEHNRLYWYRQTLGQGPEFLTYFQNEAQLEKSRLLSDRFSAERPKGSFSTLEIQRTEQGDSAMYLCASSLVKGDTEAFFGQGTRLTVV.

This clonotype showed up many times. The chain is built from TRBV5-1 and TRBJ2-7; 15 bases map to TRBD2. Trimming at V came to 7 bases and at J to 3 bases, leaving 8 bases not matched to a gene. The germline gives CDR1 SGHRS, CDR2 YFSETQ. This CDR3 comprises 16 residues. For the CDR3, the DNA is TGCGCCAGCTCCCGCGGACTAGCGGGAGGGAACTACGAGCAGTACTTC. Protein sequence: CASSRGLAGGNYEQYF. Full variable domain (rest looked up from reference TRBV5-1 and TRBJ2-7): KAGVTQTPRYLIKTRGQQVTLSCSPISGHRSVSWYQQTPGQGLQFLFEYFSETQRNKGNFPGRFSGRQFSNSRSEMNVSTLELGDSALYLCASSRGLAGGNYEQYFGPGTRLTVT.

This clonotype was seen ten or more times. The chain combines TRBV20-1 with TRBJ1-5, with 8 bases fitting TRBD1. The CDR3 sequence is 17 residues long. Trimming removed 5 bases from V and 0 bases from J; junction bases left unmatched: 12. CDR1 is DFQATT, CDR2 SNEGSKA, per germline (reference sequence). The CDR3 sequence: CSAVRTGGYFSNQPQHF. As DNA, the CDR3 is TGCAGTGCTGTCCGTACAGGGGGGTATTTTAGCAATCAGCCCCAGCATTTT.

This clonotype showed up many times. This chain links TRBV7-2 with TRBJ1-1; D ambiguous. Germline loops: CDR1 SGHTA, CDR2 FQGNSA. The CDR3 runs to 16 residues. V dropped 8 bases and J dropped 0 bases, with 19 bases sitting between them. CDR3 bases: TGTGCCAGCCGCCAACGAACACAGCTTATGAACACTGAAGCTTTCTTT. Protein product: CASRQRTQLMNTEAFF.

This clonotype occurred many times. The V gene is TRBV7-9, the J gene TRBJ2-7; D could derive from TRBD1 or TRBD2 (5 bases each). The CDR3 covers 13 residues. V was pared by 5 bases and J by 2 bases, with 10 bases between. The germline V gene has CDR1 SEHNR and CDR2 FQNEAQ (reference sequence). Here the CDR3 reads CASSRDGTYEQYF. In DNA form, the CDR3 reads TGTGCCAGCAGCCGGGACGGCACCTACGAGCAGTACTTC.

On this clonotype: Germline and junction disagree at one end, which may indicate a read error. V usage is TRBV10-3 and J usage is TRBJ2-5; 7 bases agree with TRBD2. This CDR3 has 16 residues. CDR1 is ENHRY, CDR2 SYGVKD, per germline. The CDR3 DNA follows: TGTACCATCAGCGGGACTATCGGGATGAGGAAAGAGACCCAGTACTTC. This translates into CTISGTIGMRKETQYF.

This clonotype was detected many times. This chain uses TRBV20-1 with TRBJ2-7; no reliable D call. In germline, CDR1 is DFQATT, CDR2 SNEGSKA (reference sequence). The length of the CDR3 is 16 residues. Trimming pared 0 bases from V and 0 bases from J, leaving 15 bases between. The CDR3 sequence is CSARDSRRRSSYEQYF. DNA of the CDR3: TGCAGTGCTAGAGATAGTCGGCGGCGGAGCTCCTACGAGCAGTACTTC.

In this sample, this clonotype turned up many times. The V call is TRBV7-9, the J call TRBJ1-1; D gene ambiguous. This CDR3 region has 15 residues. The V gene lost 2 bases and the J gene lost 7 bases, with 17 bases spanning the gap. Germline values: CDR1 SEHNR, CDR2 FQNEAQ (reference sequence). CDR3 amino acids: CASSLSSGMGSEAFF. The CDR3 coding sequence is TGTGCCAGCAGCTTAAGTAGTGGTATGGGCAGTGAAGCTTTCTTT. Supplemented by reference TRBV7-9 and TRBJ1-1, the full variable domain reads DTGVSQNPRHKITKRGQNVTFRCDPISEHNRLYWYRQTLGQGPEFLTYFQNEAQLEKSRLLSDRFSAERPKGSFSTLEIQRTEQGDSAMYLCASSLSSGMGSEAFFGQGTRLTVV.

There are many counts of this clonotype. V usage is TRBV28 and J usage is TRBJ1-1; D unresolved. In germline, CDR1 is MDHEN, CDR2 SYDVKM. The CDR3 has 13 amino acids. Trimming removed 5 bases at V and 1 base at J, with 8 bases between. Here the CDR3 reads CASSPYTNTEAFF. CDR3 DNA sequence: TGTGCCAGCAGTCCGTACACGAACACTGAAGCTTTCTTT.

The J gene is TRBJ2-5, the V gene TRBV20-1, with 8 bases fitting TRBD2. The V segment lost 0 bases and the J segment 5 bases; nucleotides outside the gene matches: 5. Looked up from germline, CDR1 is DFQATT and CDR2 is SNEGSKA (reference sequence). The CDR3 covers 14 residues. The DNA for the CDR3 is TGCAGTGCTAGAGATCACGGGGGGGCGGAGACCCAGTACTTC. It yields the protein CSARDHGGAETQYF.

The sample holds many counts of this clonotype. This chain uses TRBV7-8 with TRBJ2-3, with 8 bases matching TRBD2. Unmatched junction bases numbered 3, after V lost 3 bases and J lost 1 base. Per germline, CDR1 SGHVS and CDR2 FQNEAQ. The CDR3 runs to 15 residues. This CDR3 is CASSFYSGGTDTQYF. Here the CDR3 DNA reads TGTGCCAGCAGCTTCTATAGCGGGGGCACAGATACGCAGTATTTT.

This clonotype was observed at least ten times. The chain has TRBV12-3 or TRBV12-4 and TRBJ1-5; the match to TRBD1 covers 8 bases. Trimming at V came to 5 bases and at J to 5 bases, leaving 2 bases not matched to a gene. This CDR3 has 13 amino acids. DNA for the CDR3: TGTGCCAGCAGTCTGACAGGGGATCAGCCCCAGCATTTT. It encodes CASSLTGDQPQHF.

Ten or more counts support this clonotype. The chain joins TRBV2 to TRBJ2-7, with 11 positions matching TRBD2. Germline values: CDR1 SNHLY, CDR2 FYNNEI. J lost 3 bases, V lost 3 bases, and 16 bases had no gene match. The CDR3 runs 19 residues. The CDR3 sequence is CASSDGYENSGRGIYEQYF. In DNA form, the CDR3 reads TGTGCCAGCAGTGATGGATATGAAAATAGCGGGAGGGGTATCTACGAGCAGTACTTC.

This clonotype was seen repeatedly, ten times or more. V usage is TRBV4-2 and J usage is TRBJ2-7; D may be TRBD2 (5 bases). The length of the CDR3 is 16 residues. Germline lookup yields CDR1 LGHNA and CDR2 YNFKEQ. Deletions cut 3 bases from V and 1 base from J, with 16 bases between. The CDR3 protein is CASSQSSRRGSYEQYF. The CDR3, as DNA: TGTGCCAGCAGCCAGAGCTCTAGGAGAGGGTCCTACGAGCAGTACTTC.